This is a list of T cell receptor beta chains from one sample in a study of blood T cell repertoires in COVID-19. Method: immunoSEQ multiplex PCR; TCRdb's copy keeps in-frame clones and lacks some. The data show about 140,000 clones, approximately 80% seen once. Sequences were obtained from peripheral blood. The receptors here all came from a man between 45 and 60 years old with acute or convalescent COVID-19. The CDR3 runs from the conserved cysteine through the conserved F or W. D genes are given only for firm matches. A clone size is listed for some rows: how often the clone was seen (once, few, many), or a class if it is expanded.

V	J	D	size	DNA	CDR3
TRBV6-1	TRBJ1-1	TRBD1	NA	TGTGCCAGCAGTGACCCGACAGGGCTTGTCACTGAAGCTTTCTTT	CASSDPTGLVTEAFF
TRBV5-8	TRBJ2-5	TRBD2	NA	TGTGCCAGCAGGACGACCGGACTAGCAGAGACCCAGTACTTC	CASRTTGLAETQYF
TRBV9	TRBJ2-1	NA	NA	TGTGCCAGCAGCCCAACAGGGCAGTCGTACAATGAGCAGTTCTTC	CASSPTGQSYNEQFF
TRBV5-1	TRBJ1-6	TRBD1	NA	TGCGCCAGCAGCACTAGGACAGGGGGCGATTCACCCCTCCACTTT	CASSTRTGGDSPLHF
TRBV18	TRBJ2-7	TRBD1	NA	TGTGCCAGCTCCCCTCTGGGACAGGGGAACGAGCAGTACTTC	CASSPLGQGNEQYF
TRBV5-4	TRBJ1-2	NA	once	TGTGCCAGCAGCTTGTCAGGGGTTGGTAGCTACACCTTC	CASSLSGVGSYTF
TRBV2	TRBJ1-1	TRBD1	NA	TGTGCCAGCAGACCCCGACAGGGGAACACTGAAGCTTTCTTT	CASRPRQGNTEAFF
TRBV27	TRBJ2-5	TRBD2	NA	TGTGCCAGCAGCCCTGGACTAGCGGGGGGAAGTAGAGAGACCCAGTACTTC	CASSPGLAGGSRETQYF
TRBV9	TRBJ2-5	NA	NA	TGTGCCAGCAGCGTAGACAGGGCCCAGGAGACCCAGTACTTC	CASSVDRAQETQYF
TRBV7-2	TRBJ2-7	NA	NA	TGTGCCAGCAGCTTAAAGCGCCCCCCCTACGAGCAGTACTTC	CASSLKRPPYEQYF
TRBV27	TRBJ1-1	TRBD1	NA	TGTGCCAGCAGTTTTACCTACAGGGGTAAAGGGATTGGGGTGAACACTGAAGCTTTCTTT	CASSFTYRGKGIGVNTEAFF
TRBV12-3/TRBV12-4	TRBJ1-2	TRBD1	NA	TGTGCCAGCAGACTAATGGACAGGGGCGGCTACACCTTC	CASRLMDRGGYTF
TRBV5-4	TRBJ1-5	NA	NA	TGTGCCAGCAGCCTCGGGGGGCGAAATAGCAATCAGCCCCAGCATTTT	CASSLGGRNSNQPQHF
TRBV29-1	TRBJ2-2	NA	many	TGCAGCGTCAAGATACTAGCCGAAGGGGAGCTGTTTTTT	CSVKILAEGELFF
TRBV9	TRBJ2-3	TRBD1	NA	TGTGCCAGCAGCGTAGGCGGACAGGGCACAGATACGCAGTATTTT	CASSVGGQGTDTQYF
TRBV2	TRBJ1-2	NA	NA	TGTGCCAGCAGTGAAGATGAGACTTTATATGGCTACACCTTC	CASSEDETLYGYTF
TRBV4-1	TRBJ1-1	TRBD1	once	TGCGCCAGCAGAAGCCCGGGACAGGGGACTGAAGCTTTCTTT	CASRSPGQGTEAFF
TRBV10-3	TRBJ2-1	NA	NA	TGTGCCATCAGTGGGAGACCTGGAAGCTCCTACAATGAGCAGTTCTTC	CAISGRPGSSYNEQFF
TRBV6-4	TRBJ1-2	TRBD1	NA	TGTGCCAGCAGTGACCCGGACAGGGTTTGGTCTAACTATGGCTACACCTTC	CASSDPDRVWSNYGYTF
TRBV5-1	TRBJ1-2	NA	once	TGCGCCAGCAGCTCCAGGGGCGAAGCTAACTATGGCTACACCTTC	CASSSRGEANYGYTF
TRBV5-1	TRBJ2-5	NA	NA	TGCGCCAGCAGCCGTCCCCGAGAGACCCAGTACTTC	CASSRPRETQYF
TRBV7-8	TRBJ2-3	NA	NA	TGTGCCAGCAGCGTCCGACTACCGTCTAGCACAGATACGCAGTATTTT	CASSVRLPSSTDTQYF
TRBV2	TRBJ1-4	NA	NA	TGTGCCAGCTCTCCCGGGACAAATAATGAAAAACTGTTTTTT	CASSPGTNNEKLFF
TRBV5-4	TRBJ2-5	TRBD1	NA	TGTGCCAGCAGCCAACCCGGGACAGCACAAGAGACCCAGTACTTC	CASSQPGTAQETQYF
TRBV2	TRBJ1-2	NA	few	TGTGCCAGCAGTAGGACAGCGGCGGGCTACACCTTC	CASSRTAAGYTF